Presented here are 6 T cell receptor beta chains from one specimen sequenced in a study of blood T cell repertoires in COVID-19. The assay was immunoSEQ multiplex PCR, and TCRdb's table has in-frame clones only and misses some. The table lists about 270,000 clones, about 89% of them singletons. The sequencing sample was made of peripheral blood. Receptor source: a man aged 40-49 years with active or convalescent COVID-19.

The chain is built from TRBV6-2 or TRBV6-3 and TRBJ1-3, with D unclear. Germline CDR1 is MNHEY and CDR2 is SVGEGT. The CDR3 totals 13 residues. V lost 10 bases to trimming and J lost 4 bases, with 14 bases between them. The CDR3 protein is CATSGGPGNTIYF. As DNA, the CDR3 is TGTGCCACCAGCGGAGGGCCAGGAAACACCATATATTTT.

V and J are TRBV5-1 and TRBJ2-7; 7 bases are a match to TRBD2. This CDR3 region has 13 residues. The V and J ends lost 6 bases and 7 bases, in that order; junction bases with no gene match: 10. Germline-derived CDR1 and CDR2 are SGHRS and YFSETQ. Here the CDR3 DNA reads TGCGCCAGCACCAGAGGAGACGGGGGGGAGCAGTACTTC. It is translated as CASTRGDGGEQYF.

The chain joins TRBV12-3 or TRBV12-4 to TRBJ1-1; D unclear. The ends were cut back, 7 bases at V and 5 bases at J, with 11 bases in the middle. The CDR3 has 12 residues. In DNA, the CDR3 is TGTGCCAGCATTAAGGAGGGTACTGAAGCTTTCTTT. It specifies CASIKEGTEAFF.

V usage is TRBV7-9 and J usage is TRBJ1-4; no clear D. The CDR3 extends over 16 amino acids. Germline CDR1 is SEHNR and CDR2 is FQNEAQ (reference sequence). V was cut by 5 bases and J by 7 bases, with 20 bases left in between. CDR3 amino acids: CASSQSLGRLREKLFF. CDR3 nucleotides: TGTGCCAGCAGCCAATCCTTGGGGAGGTTGCGTGAAAAACTGTTTTTT.

The chain joins TRBV7-9 to TRBJ2-6, with TRBD1 as a possible D gene (6 bases). Germline V gene data show CDR1 as SEHNR and CDR2 as FQNEAQ (reference sequence). The CDR3 runs 19 residues. V was cut by 4 bases and J by 3 bases, with 22 bases left in between. Here the CDR3 DNA reads TGTGCCAGCAGCTCAAATCCCCAGGGACAAAGTTATGGGGCCAACGTCCTGACTTTC. Translation gives CASSSNPQGQSYGANVLTF. Based on the CDR3 plus reference TRBV7-9 and TRBJ2-6, the full variable domain is DTGVSQNPRHKITKRGQNVTFRCDPISEHNRLYWYRQTLGQGPEFLTYFQNEAQLEKSRLLSDRFSAERPKGSFSTLEIQRTEQGDSAMYLCASSSNPQGQSYGANVLTFGAGSRLTVL.

This chain connects TRBV6-5 to TRBJ2-7, with 8 bases identical to TRBD2. V lost 7 bases, J lost 6 bases, and 11 bases stayed unmatched. This CDR3 comprises 14 residues. Germline assignment: CDR1 MNHEY and CDR2 SVGAGI. The CDR3 coding sequence is TGTGCCAGCATGGGGGTAGCGGGATCTCTCGAGCAGTACTTC. This sequence encodes CASMGVAGSLEQYF.